A selection of T cell receptor beta chains follows, all from one sample in a study of cytomegalovirus exposure and HLA in healthy donors. Clones were read by immunoSEQ multiplex PCR, and TCRdb kept only the in-frame ones, dropping some. In the table there are around 120,000 clones, 60% to 85% of which are singletons. The sequenced sample consisted of PBMCs. These receptors were obtained from a woman between 25 and 40 years old in good health and CMV-seropositive. Each CDR3 is given with its conserved first and last residue. A D gene is named only where the DNA matches it firmly.

>TRBD2|TRBJ2-5|TRBV6-5
CASRYPSGGAGETQYF
>TRBD2|TRBJ2-1|TRBV10-3
CAISSTSGGPDEQFF
>-|TRBJ1-5|TRBV6-4
CASAQGSQPQHF
>-|TRBJ2-7|TRBV21-1
CASSKALYRGLYEQYF
>-|TRBJ2-3|TRBV7-9
CASSSTDTQYF
>TRBD1|TRBJ1-2|TRBV7-6
CASSPWTGGYTF
>-|TRBJ2-1|TRBV5-1
CASSPGGGDSYNEQFF
>TRBD1|TRBJ1-4|TRBV6-1
CASRTGGYGEKLFF
>-|TRBJ1-3|TRBV6-1
CASSLRRLSGNTIYF
>-|TRBJ2-2|TRBV4-3
CASSHPGTGELFF
>TRBD1|TRBJ2-7|TRBV11-2
CASSPPGQYYEQYF
>-|TRBJ2-2|TRBV7-9
CASSQTGTGELFF
>TRBD2|-|TRBV5-6
CASSPGTSGPRPYYEQYF
>TRBD1|TRBJ1-4|TRBV2
CASRKQGATEKLFF
>TRBD1|TRBJ1-2|TRBV28
CASSSGQGNYGYTF
>TRBD1|TRBJ2-5|TRBV4-3
CASSQDRGLQETQYF
>TRBD1|TRBJ1-6|TRBV7-9
CASSRGQNNSPLHF
>-|TRBJ1-2|TRBV5-6
CASTAGWGNYGYTF
>-|TRBJ2-1|TRBV29-1
CSEVVGGEQFF
>-|TRBJ2-7|TRBV19
CASSIGQVGEQYF
>TRBD1|TRBJ2-7|TRBV10-3
CAISGTGGFYEQYF
>-|TRBJ1-1|TRBV5-8
CASSLARGNTEAFF
>TRBD1|TRBJ1-3|TRBV6-1
CASSTRQGAGNTIYF
>TRBD1|TRBJ2-7|TRBV7-2
CASSWPGQTTYEQYF
>-|TRBJ2-4|TRBV28
CASRAGLLAKNIQYF
>TRBD1|TRBJ2-5|TRBV7-3
CASSPQGRETQYF
>-|TRBJ1-5|TRBV15
CATSWGDQPQHF
>-|TRBJ2-7|TRBV4-1
CASRDMGYEQYF
>-|TRBJ2-5|TRBV6-1
CASSVELEGTQYF
>-|TRBJ2-5|TRBV7-2
CASSTNSPRRETQYF
>TRBD2|TRBJ2-1|TRBV9
CASSVQAGVPVGEQFF
>-|TRBJ2-5|TRBV6-1
CASSPQVPETQYF
>TRBD2|TRBJ2-3|TRBV5-1
CASSGWTSGGADTQYF
>TRBD1|TRBJ1-5|TRBV9
CASSAGQGPSAQHF
>TRBD2|TRBJ2-1|TRBV30
CAWEGTSGVNEQFF
>TRBD1|TRBJ1-6|TRBV7-8
CASSSPRGPRALHF
>TRBD2|TRBJ2-2|TRBV7-2
CASSSRGGSGNTGELFF
>TRBD2|TRBJ2-3|TRBV7-9
CASSLGGGRTDTQYF
>-|TRBJ1-1|TRBV11-2
CASSPWWQGLNTEAFF
>-|TRBJ2-1|TRBV5-4
CASSFSRSSYNEQFF
>-|TRBJ2-1|TRBV6-5
CASSYRSSYNEQFF
>TRBD2|TRBJ2-1|TRBV5-4
CASSFRLAGPLGEQFF
>-|TRBJ1-2|TRBV19
CASSIRLSGYGYTF
>-|TRBJ2-7|TRBV5-6
CASSWWGGNEQYF
>-|TRBJ1-1|TRBV5-1
CASSALYRTDEAFF
>-|TRBJ1-2|TRBV4-2
CASSQDSLLVLGYTF
>TRBD1|TRBJ2-7|TRBV6-6
CASRGDRAPYEQYF
>TRBD1|TRBJ1-1|TRBV29-1
CSVSGQGANTEAFF
>-|TRBJ1-1|TRBV18
CASSPGREEAFF
>TRBD2|TRBJ2-3|TRBV7-2
CASSFLSGGRTDTQYF
>-|TRBJ2-3|TRBV4-3
CASSQDGRGSYTDTQYF
>-|TRBJ1-1|TRBV10-3
CAITNQGSEAFF
>TRBD1|TRBJ2-2|TRBV10-3
CAISAGQGKTGELFF
>-|TRBJ2-5|TRBV4-2
CASSQVPAPIETQYF